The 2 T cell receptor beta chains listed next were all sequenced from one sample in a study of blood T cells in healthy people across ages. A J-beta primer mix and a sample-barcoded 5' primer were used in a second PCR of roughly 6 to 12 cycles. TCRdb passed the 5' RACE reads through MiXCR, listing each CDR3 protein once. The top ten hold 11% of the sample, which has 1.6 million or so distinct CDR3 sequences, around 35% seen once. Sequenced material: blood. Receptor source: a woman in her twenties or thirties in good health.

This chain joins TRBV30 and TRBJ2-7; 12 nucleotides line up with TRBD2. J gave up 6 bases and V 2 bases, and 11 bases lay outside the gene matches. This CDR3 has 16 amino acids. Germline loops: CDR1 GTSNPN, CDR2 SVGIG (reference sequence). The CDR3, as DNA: TGTGCCTGGAGTCCCCGAACTAGCGGGAGGCGGTCCGAGCAGTACTTC. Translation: CAWSPRTSGRRSEQYF. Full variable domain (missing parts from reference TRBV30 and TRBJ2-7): SQTIHQWPATLVQPVGSPLSLECTVEGTSNPNLYWYRQAAGRGLQLLFYSVGIGQISSEVPQNLSASRPQDRQFILSSKKLLLSDSGFYLCAWSPRTSGRRSEQYFGPGTRLTVT.

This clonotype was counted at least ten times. The CDR3 spells CASSSLRAGTDTQYF. In DNA form, the CDR3 reads TGTGCCAGCAGTTCGCTCAGGGCTGGCACAGATACGCAGTATTTT. V and J are TRBV27 and TRBJ2-3, with D possibly TRBD1 on 5 matching bases. The germline V and J ends were trimmed by 4 bases and 1 base, with 12 bases remaining between them. CDR3 length: 15 residues. Germline-derived CDR1 and CDR2 are MNHEY and SMNVEV (reference sequence).